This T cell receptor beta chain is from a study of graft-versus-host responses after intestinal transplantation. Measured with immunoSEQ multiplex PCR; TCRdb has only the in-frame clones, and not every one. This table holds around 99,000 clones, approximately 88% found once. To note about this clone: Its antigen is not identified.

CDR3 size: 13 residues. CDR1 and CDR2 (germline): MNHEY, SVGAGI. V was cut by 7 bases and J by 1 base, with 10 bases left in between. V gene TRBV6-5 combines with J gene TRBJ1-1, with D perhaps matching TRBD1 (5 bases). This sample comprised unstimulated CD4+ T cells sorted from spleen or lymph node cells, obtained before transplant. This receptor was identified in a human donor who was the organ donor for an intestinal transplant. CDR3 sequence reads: CASKPRENTEAFF. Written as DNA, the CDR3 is TGTGCCAGCAAGCCCAGGGAGAACACTGAAGCTTTCTTT.